This TCR beta chain was sequenced in a study of control samples from healthy donors and cancer patients. The V end lost 5 bases, the J end lost 7 bases, and 7 bases lay between the germline ends. The CDR3 contains 11 residues. Germline CDR1 is SGHRS and CDR2 is YFSETQ. Data came from immunoSEQ multiplex PCR; TCRdb stores just in-frame clones and leaves some out. This table has 170,000 or so clones, around 90% appearing once. A few counts support this clone. V usage is TRBV5-1 and J usage is TRBJ1-3; D unresolved. The specimen was blood. This TCR was recovered from a man aged 30 to 39 in good health. The CDR3 spells CASRDGNTIYF. In nucleotides, the CDR3 is TGCGCCAGCAGGGACGGCAACACCATATATTTT.